This record covers a single T cell receptor beta chain. Germline CDR1 is MRHNA and CDR2 is SNTAGT. This CDR3 is 14 amino acids long. V was cut by 6 bases and J by 4 bases, with 15 bases left in between. The data are from a study of blood T cell repertoires in COVID-19. Study-level information: Sites across the United States, Italy and Spain contributed samples from acute and convalescent COVID-19. In each case, the material was cDNA or gDNA derived from T cells, B-cell-depleted T cells, or PBMCs.

In Cohort 3, a recovered donor had either two negative PCRs, clearance, or symptom resolution. In the source study's methods: Amplifying reference gene primers gave estimates of nucleated cell counts. Libraries were prepared by immunoSEQ multiplex PCR; TCRdb keeps only in-frame clonotypes and omits some of them. That table is the source of V, J and clone size, and D and trimming were worked out from the DNA. The profile covers some 350,000 clones, with more than 70% appearing a single time and about 5% taken by the ten largest. The V and J genes are TRBV6-4 and TRBJ1-1, with D maybe TRBD1 (5 bases). Sequenced: PBMCs or T cells enriched from blood (not recorded which). The clonotype comes from a woman between 25 and 40 years old who had recovered from COVID-19. As DNA, the CDR3 is TGTGCCAGCAGATTGGACATAGCGGCCACTGAAGCTTTCTTT. Translating it yields CASRLDIAATEAFF.